This TCR beta chain was observed in a study of blood T cell repertoires in COVID-19. The wider study: T cells, B-cell-depleted T cells, or PBMCs supplied cDNA or gDNA.

The CDR3 has 15 residues. Germline assignment: CDR1 KGHSH and CDR2 LQKENI. With 2 bases removed from V and 5 bases from J, the gap between germline ends came to 15 bases. The table came from immunoSEQ multiplex PCR; TCRdb's copy has only in-frame clones and leaves some out. The sample lists fewer than 250,000 clones, roughly 86% seen once, with 4% in the top ten. V gene TRBV18 combines with J gene TRBJ1-1; D gene ambiguous. The sequencing sample was made of peripheral blood. This receptor was taken from a man between 50 and 59 years old with acute or convalescent COVID-19. The CDR3 nucleotides read TGTGCCAGCTCACCATCTCGGGAGGGTGGAACTGAAGCTTTCTTT. This sequence encodes CASSPSREGGTEAFF.